Below, 10 T cell receptor beta chains from the same sample are listed, as sequenced in a study of regulatory T cells in long-lasting Graves disease. Building of the TCR beta libraries involved iRepertoire HTBI primers and Arm-PCR of CDR3 regions. From the multiplex PCR reads, TCRdb called clonotypes with MiXCR, one entry per CDR3 protein. The repertoire holds hundreds of thousands of distinct CDR3 sequences, with approximately 15% as singletons. The time point was: newly diagnosed GD, antithyroid drugs for less than 3 months. PBMC RNA served as the TCR library source. These data also formed part of another study, on T cells in Graves' hyperthyroidism and ophthalmopathy.

The sequences come from peripheral blood mononuclear cells (PBMCs), collected at new diagnosis, from a patient treated with antithyroid drugs. All receptors derive from a man between 40 and 49 years old with Graves disease.

This clonotype occurred many times. The rearrangement links TRBV27 to TRBJ2-3; 13 bases fit TRBD2. This CDR3 comprises 17 residues. J was trimmed by 4 bases and V by 3 bases; bases with no gene match: 7. Germline V gene sequence: CDR1 MNHEY, CDR2 SMNVEV (reference sequence). DNA for the CDR3: TGTGCCAGCAGTTTGTTACTAGCGGGGGGGCATCCAGATACGCAGTATTTT. Its translation: CASSLLLAGGHPDTQYF.

This clonotype came up many times. The chain recombines TRBV5-6 with TRBJ1-5; 9 bases align to TRBD1. Trimming cost V 0 bases and J 9 bases; bases outside gene matches: 4. The CDR3 totals 14 residues. Germline CDR1 SGHDT, CDR2 YYEEEE. CDR3 nucleotides: TGTGCCAGCAGCTTGGGGACAGGGGTACGGCCCCAGCATTTT. This codes for CASSLGTGVRPQHF.

The rearrangement uses TRBV12-3 or TRBV12-4 and TRBJ1-1; D remains unclear. There are 15 residues in the CDR3. V dropped 5 bases and J dropped 2 bases, with 15 bases sitting between them. In DNA form, the CDR3 reads TGTGCCAGCAGTCGGCTGAGGGTAGGAAACACTGAAGCTTTCTTT. Encoded protein: CASSRLRVGNTEAFF.

This clonotype was seen ten or more times. This CDR3 reads CASSPPGRMNTEAFF. The CDR3 nucleotides read TGCGCCAGCAGCCCCCCCGGTAGGATGAACACTGAAGCTTTCTTT. This chain connects TRBV4-1 to TRBJ1-1; D remains ambiguous. CDR1 is MGHRA, CDR2 YSYEKL, per germline. The length of the CDR3 is 15 residues. V was pared by 4 bases and J by 0 bases, with 12 bases between.

This clonotype was recorded many times. This chain links TRBV29-1 with TRBJ1-1; D gene uncertain. V was shortened by 3 bases and J by 1 base, with 6 bases between the two germline ends. Per germline, CDR1 SQVTM and CDR2 ANQGSEA. The CDR3 length is 12 residues. The CDR3 DNA sequence: TGCAGCGTTGATAGATCGAACACTGAAGCTTTCTTT. It yields the protein CSVDRSNTEAFF. The variable domain in full, completed from reference TRBV29-1 and TRBJ1-1, reads SAVISQKPSRDICQRGTSLTIQCQVDSQVTMMFWYRQQPGQSLTLIATANQGSEATYESGFVIDKFPISRPNLTFSTLTVSNMSPEDSSIYLCSVDRSNTEAFFGQGTRLTVV.

This clonotype occurred many times. The CDR3 coding sequence is TGTGCCAGCAGTCAATCCGGGACCACCTACGAGCAGTACTTC. This gives the protein CASSQSGTTYEQYF. This rearrangement joins TRBV27 to TRBJ2-7; D may match TRBD1 or TRBD2 (5 bases each). The CDR3 length is 14 residues. The ends were cut back, 5 bases at V and 2 bases at J, with 13 bases in the middle. CDR1 and CDR2 (germline): MNHEY, SMNVEV (reference sequence).

This clonotype came up many times. This chain connects TRBV6-1 to TRBJ2-7, with no clear D. Germline assignment: CDR1 MNHNS and CDR2 SASEGT. CDR3 length: 14 residues. The V end was cut by 5 bases, the J end by 0 bases, with 11 bases between. CDR3 residues: CASSPKRTSYEQYF. The DNA of the CDR3 is TGTGCCAGCAGTCCCAAACGGACCTCCTACGAGCAGTACTTC.

This clonotype was counted many times. The V call is TRBV6-1, the J call TRBJ2-5, with TRBD1 identical over 10 bases. CDR3 size: 15 residues. J lost 4 bases, V lost 7 bases, and 9 bases had no gene match. Germline assignment: CDR1 MNHNS and CDR2 SASEGT. CDR3 sequence (DNA): TGTGCCAGCACCACTCAGGGACAGGGGTCAGAGACCCAGTACTTC. Translated: CASTTQGQGSETQYF.

The chain recombines TRBV18 with TRBJ2-5; no reliable D call. CDR1 is KGHSH, CDR2 LQKENI, per germline. V lost 5 bases, J lost 1 base, and 14 bases lay in between. There are 15 residues in the CDR3. The CDR3, as DNA: TGTGCCAGCTCAGTCCGGCAGCCACGCCAAGAGACCCAGTACTTC. Translation gives CASSVRQPRQETQYF.

In this sample, this clonotype turned up many times. The chain joins TRBV5-8 to TRBJ2-3, with a possible D match to TRBD1 (5 bases). Germline assignment: CDR1 SGHTS and CDR2 YDEGEE. This CDR3 has 15 residues. Trimming left V 0 bases short and J 2 bases short, with 10 bases between. The CDR3 region is CASSLALQATDTQYF. The CDR3 DNA is TGTGCCAGCAGCTTGGCGTTACAGGCCACAGATACGCAGTATTTT. Based on the CDR3 plus reference TRBV5-8 and TRBJ2-3, the full variable domain is EAGVTQSPTHLIKTRGQQATLRCSPISGHTSVYWYQQALGLGLQFLLWYDEGEERNRGNFPPRFSGRQFPNYSSELNVNALELEDSALYLCASSLALQATDTQYFGPGTRLTVL.